The rows below give T cell receptor beta chains drawn from one sample of a study of blood T cell repertoires in COVID-19. Data came from immunoSEQ multiplex PCR; TCRdb stores just in-frame clones and leaves some out. The sample includes about 290,000 clones, under 90% of them seen just once. Sequenced input: peripheral blood. All receptors come from a woman in her twenties or thirties with COVID-19, enrolled during active disease. Each CDR3 is given with its conserved first and last residue. The D gene is left open where the match is weak. Clone size is given for some rows only: seen once, a few or many times, or a class if the clone is expanded.

CASSQEDEQYF	TGTGCCAGCAGCCAAGAGGACGAGCAGTACTTC	TRBV7-9	TRBJ2-7	NA	NA	11
CASSAGQGWTEAFF	TGTGCCAGTAGTGCGGGACAGGGCTGGACTGAAGCTTTCTTT	TRBV19	TRBJ1-1	TRBD1	NA	14
CASTADLNTEAFF	TGTGCCAGCACCGCGGACTTGAACACTGAAGCTTTCTTT	TRBV7-8	TRBJ1-1	NA	NA	13
CASSWGGFSEQYF	TGTGCCAGCAGTTGGGGGGGGTTCTCCGAGCAGTACTTC	TRBV27	TRBJ2-7	TRBD2	NA	13
CASSSNRGNEQFF	TGTGCCAGCAGTTCCAACAGGGGCAATGAGCAGTTCTTC	TRBV11-1	TRBJ2-1	TRBD1	once	13
CATSGLTRGTYEQYF	TGTGCCACCAGCGGATTGACCAGGGGTACCTACGAGCAGTACTTC	TRBV15	TRBJ2-7	NA	NA	15
CASSITGGGLGAFF	TGTGCCAGTAGTATTACTGGTGGGGGCCTGGGGGCTTTCTTT	TRBV19	TRBJ1-1	NA	NA	14
CASSSTIDQPQHF	TGTGCCAGCAGCTCCACGATAGATCAGCCCCAGCATTTT	TRBV7-2	TRBJ1-5	NA	NA	13
CASSSRAGGTGDTQYF	TGTGCCAGCAGTTCCCGTGCGGGTGGGACAGGAGATACGCAGTATTTT	TRBV6-5	TRBJ2-3	TRBD1	NA	16
CASSLGSGNEKLFF	TGCGCCAGCAGCTTGGGATCCGGGAACGAAAAACTGTTTTTT	TRBV5-1	TRBJ1-4	NA	NA	14
CASSFQSMNTEAFF	TGTGCCAGCAGTTTTCAGTCCATGAACACTGAAGCTTTCTTT	TRBV28	TRBJ1-1	NA	once	14
CASSLGGAANQPQHF	TGTGCCAGCAGCTTAGGGGGAGCGGCGAATCAGCCCCAGCATTTT	TRBV7-6	TRBJ1-5	NA	few	15
CASANGVNNEQFF	TGTGCTAGTGCAAACGGGGTGAACAATGAGCAGTTCTTC	TRBV12-5	TRBJ2-1	NA	NA	13
CASSQGRGQGLYGYTF	TGCGCCAGCAGCCAAGGGAGAGGACAGGGACTCTATGGCTACACCTTC	TRBV4-1	TRBJ1-2	TRBD1	NA	16
CASSYSDNSPLHF	TGTGCCAGCAGTTACAGCGATAATTCACCCCTCCACTTT	TRBV6-5	TRBJ1-6	NA	NA	13
CASSLSEGGDTEAFF	TGTGCCAGCAGCTTATCTGAGGGAGGGGACACTGAAGCTTTCTTT	TRBV7-9	TRBJ1-1	NA	NA	15
CASIGSAANAGAFF	TGTGCCAGCATAGGTTCGGCAGCCAACGCAGGGGCTTTCTTT	TRBV21-1	TRBJ1-1	NA	once	14
CAWSAGQYTTYEQYF	TGTGCCTGGAGTGCCGGACAGTATACTACCTACGAGCAGTACTTC	TRBV30	TRBJ2-7	NA	many	15
CATSDTRDRTYEQYF	TGTGCCACCAGTGATACCCGGGACAGGACCTACGAGCAGTACTTC	TRBV24-1	TRBJ2-7	TRBD1	NA	15
CASSESGTGFSNTEAFF	TGTGCCAGCAGTGAATCCGGGACAGGGTTCTCAAACACTGAAGCTTTCTTT	TRBV6-1	TRBJ1-1	TRBD1	NA	17
CASSQAGTAFYIYGYTF	TGCGCCAGCAGCCAAGCCGGGACAGCATTCTATATCTATGGCTACACCTTC	TRBV4-1	TRBJ1-2	TRBD1	few	17
CASSLVVGVGNTEAFF	TGCGCCAGCAGCTTGGTTGTCGGGGTGGGAAACACTGAAGCTTTCTTT	TRBV5-1	TRBJ1-1	NA	NA	16
CASSEVTGADGYTF	TGTGCCAGCAGTGAAGTGACAGGGGCCGACGGCTACACCTTC	TRBV25-1	TRBJ1-2	TRBD1	NA	14
CASSSDRSGANVLTF	TGTGCCAGCAGTTCCGACAGGTCTGGGGCCAACGTCCTGACTTTC	TRBV6-5	TRBJ2-6	NA	NA	15
CASSDATGSYEQYF	TGTGCCAGCAGTGACGCGACAGGCTCCTACGAGCAGTACTTC	TRBV25-1	TRBJ2-7	NA	NA	14
CATSDRGTQPQHF	TGTGCCACCAGTGACAGGGGTACTCAGCCCCAGCATTTT	TRBV19	TRBJ1-5	TRBD1	NA	13
CAAWGTDTDTQYF	TGTGCCGCCTGGGGGACAGACACAGATACGCAGTATTTT	TRBV10-3	TRBJ2-3	TRBD1	NA	13
CSVARVGNYGYTF	TGCAGCGTTGCGAGAGTCGGGAACTATGGCTACACCTTC	TRBV29-1	TRBJ1-2	NA	NA	13
CASSQDRTLGTEAFF	TGCGCCAGCAGTCAAGACCGGACATTGGGCACTGAAGCTTTCTTT	TRBV23-1	TRBJ1-1	NA	NA	15
CASSWAGNTIYF	TGTGCCAGCAGTTGGGCCGGAAACACCATATATTTT	TRBV12-3/TRBV12-4	TRBJ1-3	NA	once	12
CASAPGGNQPQHF	TGTGCCAGCGCCCCCGGAGGCAATCAGCCCCAGCATTTT	TRBV6-5	TRBJ1-5	NA	once	13
CASSMEGPFSGNTIYF	TGTGCCAGTAGTATGGAGGGACCGTTCTCTGGAAACACCATATATTTT	TRBV19	TRBJ1-3	NA	NA	16